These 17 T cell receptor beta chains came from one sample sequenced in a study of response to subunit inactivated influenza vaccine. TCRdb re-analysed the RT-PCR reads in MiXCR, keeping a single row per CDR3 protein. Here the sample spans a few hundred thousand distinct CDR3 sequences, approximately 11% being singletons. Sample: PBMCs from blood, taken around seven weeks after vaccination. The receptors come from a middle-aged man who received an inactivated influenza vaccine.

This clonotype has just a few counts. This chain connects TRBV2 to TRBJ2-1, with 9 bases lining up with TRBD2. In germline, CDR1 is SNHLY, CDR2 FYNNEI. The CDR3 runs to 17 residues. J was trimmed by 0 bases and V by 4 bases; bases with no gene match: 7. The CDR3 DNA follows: TGTGCCAGCAGTGGGAGGGGACTAGCCGGCTCCTACAATGAGCAGTTCTTC. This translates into CASSGRGLAGSYNEQFF.

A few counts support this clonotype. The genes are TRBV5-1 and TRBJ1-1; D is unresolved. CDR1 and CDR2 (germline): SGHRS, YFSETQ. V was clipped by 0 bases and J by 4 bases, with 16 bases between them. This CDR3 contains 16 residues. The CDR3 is CASSLGRAFERTEAFF. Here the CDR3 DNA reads TGCGCCAGCAGCTTGGGTAGAGCCTTTGAACGCACTGAAGCTTTCTTT.

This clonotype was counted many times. In DNA form, the CDR3 reads TGTGCCAGCAGTGCGCTTGGGGAGACCGGGGAGCTGTTTTTT. Protein product: CASSALGETGELFF. The rearrangement links TRBV6-1 to TRBJ2-2; tentative D call: TRBD2 (5 bases). CDR3 length: 14 residues. V was clipped by 4 bases and J by 5 bases, with 11 bases between them. Germline CDR1 reads MNHNS; CDR2 reads SASEGT.

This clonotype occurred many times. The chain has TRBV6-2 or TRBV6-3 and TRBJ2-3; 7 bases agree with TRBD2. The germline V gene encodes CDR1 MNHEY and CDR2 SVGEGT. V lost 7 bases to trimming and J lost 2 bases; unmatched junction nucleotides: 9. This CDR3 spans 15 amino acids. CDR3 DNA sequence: TGTGCCAGCACCACGGGAGGTCCATTCACAGATACGCAGTATTTT. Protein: CASTTGGPFTDTQYF.

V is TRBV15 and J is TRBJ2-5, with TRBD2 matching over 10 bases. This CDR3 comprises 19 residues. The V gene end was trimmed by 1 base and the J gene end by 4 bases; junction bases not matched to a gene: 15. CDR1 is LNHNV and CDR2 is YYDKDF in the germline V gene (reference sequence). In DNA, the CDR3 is TGTGCCACCAGCAGAGCGGTAGGGGCCGCTAGCGGGAGCCGAGAGACCCAGTACTTC. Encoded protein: CATSRAVGAASGSRETQYF.

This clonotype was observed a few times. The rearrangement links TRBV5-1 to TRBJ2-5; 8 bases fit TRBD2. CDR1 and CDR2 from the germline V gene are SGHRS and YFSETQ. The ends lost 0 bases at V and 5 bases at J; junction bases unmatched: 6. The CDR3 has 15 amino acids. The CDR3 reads CASSLVLAGPETQYF. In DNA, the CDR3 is TGCGCCAGCAGCTTGGTGTTAGCGGGGCCGGAGACCCAGTACTTC.

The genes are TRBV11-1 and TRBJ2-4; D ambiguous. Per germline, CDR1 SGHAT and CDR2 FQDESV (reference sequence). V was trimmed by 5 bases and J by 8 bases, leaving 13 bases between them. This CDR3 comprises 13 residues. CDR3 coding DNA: TGTGCCAGCAGCCAGAGCTTCGCGGACATTCAGTACTTC. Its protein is CASSQSFADIQYF. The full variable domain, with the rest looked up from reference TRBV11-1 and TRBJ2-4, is EAEVAQSPRYKITEKSQAVAFWCDPISGHATLYWYRQILGQGPELLVQFQDESVVDDSQLPKDRFSAERLKGVDSTLKIQPAELGDSAMYLCASSQSFADIQYFGAGTRLSVL.

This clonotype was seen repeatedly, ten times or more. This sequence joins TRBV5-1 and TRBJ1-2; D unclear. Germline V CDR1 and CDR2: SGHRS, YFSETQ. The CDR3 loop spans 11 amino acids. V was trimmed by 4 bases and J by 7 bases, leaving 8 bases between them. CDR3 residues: CASSEGFGYTF. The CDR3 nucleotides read TGCGCCAGCAGCGAGGGATTTGGCTACACCTTC.

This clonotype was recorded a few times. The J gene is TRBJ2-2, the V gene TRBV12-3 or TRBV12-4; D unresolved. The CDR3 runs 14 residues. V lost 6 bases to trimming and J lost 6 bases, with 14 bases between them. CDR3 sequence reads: CASRPGQGPGELFF. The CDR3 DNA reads TGTGCCAGCAGACCGGGCCAAGGACCCGGGGAGCTGTTTTTT.

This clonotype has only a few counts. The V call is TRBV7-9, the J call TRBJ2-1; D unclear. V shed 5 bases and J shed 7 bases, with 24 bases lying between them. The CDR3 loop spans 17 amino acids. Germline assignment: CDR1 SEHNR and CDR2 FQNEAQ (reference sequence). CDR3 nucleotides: TGTGCCAGCAGCGCCACTCCCGTTGACCCTTCGAGGAATGAGCAGTTCTTC. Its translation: CASSATPVDPSRNEQFF.

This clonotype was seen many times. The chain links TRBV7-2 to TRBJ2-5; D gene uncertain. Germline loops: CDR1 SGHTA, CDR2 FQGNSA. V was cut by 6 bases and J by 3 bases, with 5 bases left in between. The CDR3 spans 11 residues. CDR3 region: CASSHKETQYF. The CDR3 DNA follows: TGTGCCAGCAGTCATAAAGAGACCCAGTACTTC.

The CDR3 bases are TGTGCCAGCAGCCAAGATGGGCGGGACAGGTGGTACGAGCAGTACTTC. Protein product: CASSQDGRDRWYEQYF. The rearrangement joins TRBV3-1 to TRBJ2-7; 8 bases align to TRBD1. Germline V lookup: CDR1 LGHDT, CDR2 YNNKEL (reference sequence). V shed 0 bases and J 4 bases; nucleotides not matched to a gene: 8. The CDR3 length is 16 residues.

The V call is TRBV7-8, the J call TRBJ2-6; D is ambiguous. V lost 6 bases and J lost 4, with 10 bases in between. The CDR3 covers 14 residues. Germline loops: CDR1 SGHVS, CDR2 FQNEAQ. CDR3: CASSSSWGANVLTF. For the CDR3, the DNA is TGTGCCAGCAGTAGTTCGTGGGGGGCCAACGTCCTGACTTTC.

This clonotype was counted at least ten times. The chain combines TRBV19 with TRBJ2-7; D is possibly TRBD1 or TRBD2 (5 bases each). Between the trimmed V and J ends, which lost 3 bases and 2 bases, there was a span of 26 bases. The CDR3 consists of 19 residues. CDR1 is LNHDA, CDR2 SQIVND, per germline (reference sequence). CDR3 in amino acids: CASSIRGRNINVPTYEQYF. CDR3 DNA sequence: TGTGCCAGTAGTATTCGGGGCAGGAATATCAACGTCCCCACCTACGAGCAGTACTTC.

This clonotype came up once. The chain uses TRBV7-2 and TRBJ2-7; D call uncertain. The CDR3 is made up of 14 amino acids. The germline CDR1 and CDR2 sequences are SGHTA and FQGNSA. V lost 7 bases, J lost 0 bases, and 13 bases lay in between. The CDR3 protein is CASTNDRYSYEQYF. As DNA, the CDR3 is TGTGCCAGCACCAATGACCGTTACTCCTACGAGCAGTACTTC.

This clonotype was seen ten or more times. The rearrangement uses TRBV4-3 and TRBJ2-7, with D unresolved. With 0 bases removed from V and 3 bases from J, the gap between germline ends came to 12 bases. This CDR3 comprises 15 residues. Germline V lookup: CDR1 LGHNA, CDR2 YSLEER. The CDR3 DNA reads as TGCGCCAGCAGCCAAGAGTCTGCCAGAAACTACGAGCAGTACTTC. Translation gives CASSQESARNYEQYF.

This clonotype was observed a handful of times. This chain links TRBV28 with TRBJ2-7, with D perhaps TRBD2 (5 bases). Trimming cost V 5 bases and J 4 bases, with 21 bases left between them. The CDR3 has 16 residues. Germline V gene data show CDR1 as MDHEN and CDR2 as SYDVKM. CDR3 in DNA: TGTGCCAGCAGTCCTTCCTTGGGCGGTATAGCGTACGAGCAGTACTTC. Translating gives CASSPSLGGIAYEQYF.